Each of the 5 T cell receptor beta chains below was sequenced from the same sample in a study of control samples from healthy donors and cancer patients. Data came from immunoSEQ multiplex PCR; TCRdb stores just in-frame clones and leaves some out. The sample includes 120,000 or so clones, roughly 89% of them seen just once. Sequencing was carried out using blood. The receptors were gathered from a man aged 25-45 years in good health.

The V gene is TRBV10-2, the J gene TRBJ1-5, with 7 positions matching TRBD1. This CDR3 is built from 11 residues. Trimming cost V 10 bases and J 5 bases; bases outside gene matches: 2. CDR1 and CDR2 (germline): WSHSY, SAAADI. CDR3 loop: CAKDRYQPQHF. The CDR3 DNA reads as TGCGCCAAGGACAGGTATCAGCCCCAGCATTTT.

The chain is built from TRBV7-2 and TRBJ2-2; 8 bases agree with TRBD1. V trimming: 1 base; J trimming: 3 bases; junction bases outside the gene matches: 1. The CDR3 length is 15 residues. Germline CDR1 SGHTA, CDR2 FQGNSA. CDR3 amino acids: CASSLGTGYTGELFF. Written as DNA, the CDR3 is TGTGCCAGCAGCTTAGGGACAGGGTACACCGGGGAGCTGTTTTTT.

The CDR3: CASNRDWTETQYF. The DNA of the CDR3 is TGTGCCAGCAACCGGGACTGGACGGAGACCCAGTACTTC. J is TRBJ2-5 and V is TRBV2, with D possibly TRBD2 on 6 matching bases. The V end was cut by 7 bases, the J end by 5 bases, with 14 bases between. Germline assignment: CDR1 SNHLY and CDR2 FYNNEI. The CDR3 contains 13 residues. Full variable domain (rest looked up from reference TRBV2 and TRBJ2-5): EPEVTQTPSHQVTQMGQEVILRCVPISNHLYFYWYRQILGQKVEFLVSFYNNEISEKSEIFDDQFSVERPDGSNFTLKIRSTKLEDSAMYFCASNRDWTETQYFGPGTRLLVL.

The chain has TRBV21-1 and TRBJ2-3; TRBD2, the D gene given by the table, was not confirmed from the DNA. TRBV21-1 is deemed a pseudogene. This CDR3 contains 19 residues. DNA for the CDR3: TGTGCCAGCAGCAAAAGTACCCGAGGGATCTCAGCTAGCACAGATACGCAGTATTTT. Its protein product is CASSKSTRGISASTDTQYF.

This clone has more than one count but fewer than ten. This sequence joins TRBV7-2 and TRBJ1-2; TRBD1 is a possible D gene (6 bases). The ends were cut back, 5 bases at V and 2 bases at J, with 9 bases in the middle. There are 13 residues in the CDR3. Germline V gives CDR1 SGHTA, CDR2 FQGNSA. CDR3 DNA sequence: TGTGCCAGCAGCGCCAGGGGAAACTATGGCTACACCTTC. Translation: CASSARGNYGYTF.